This T cell receptor beta chain appears in the sequencing data of a study of cytomegalovirus exposure and HLA in healthy donors (dated by TCRdb to about 2017). For the study in its entirety: In an earlier analysis of 450 to 750 of the donors, 250 to 350 Gb of sequence data and 117 million unique TCR beta sequences from 180 million or so T cells were reported. Among some 410 genotyped donors of the cohort, an average of around 220,000 unique TCR beta nucleotide sequences was sequenced per donor, of which about 19% were non-productive. A later analysis re-examined previously published TCR beta repertoires from roughly 720 donors and added high-resolution HLA genotyping to investigate patterns of TCR occurrence. About 5 DR-DQ haplotypes were handled as single units for association and clustering, since linkage in the cohort was strong. The study profiled the T cell repertoires of about 720 subjects by immunosequencing and related them to cytomegalovirus serostatus. Besides the first cohort of hundreds of subjects, a separate validation cohort made up of about 120 different subjects was used. The study combined high-throughput TCR immunosequencing, statistical association of individual TCRs with disease status, and machine learning to predict cytomegalovirus infection status. All discovery cohort repertoires had been generated using a single sequencing platform. Of the 300 to 400 genotyped donors, over 65% fell in the genetic ancestry cluster associated with self-reported Caucasian donors. Both class I and class II loci were covered by HLA typing, at four-digit resolution. Donor age, sex, ethnicity and CMV serostatus were compiled together with the repertoire data. Rather than using new phenotypic data, the later analysis identified candidate immune exposures from TCR beta sequences and from how often those sequences occurred across donors. The study aimed to test whether signatures of past pathogen exposure could be identified by cataloging public T cell receptors. In an earlier analysis of roughly 580 of the donors, high-throughput TCR beta sequencing was used to judge whether each TCR beta V gene segment behaved as functional or pseudogenic. The number of donors typed differed by locus, with about 629-630 for A, B, C, DRB1 and DQB1, 522 for DQA1, about 610 for DPA1, and some 440 for DPB1. A later genetic analysis used genome-wide SNP genotypes for about three fifths of the 666 donors, treating that subset as a discovery cohort. Approximately 300 gigabases of sequencing data and around 85 million unique TCR sequences made up an early release that covered under 750 HLA-typed donors. Paper-wide results and their limitations: Linkage disequilibrium might explain the correlated functional status among segregating V segments, but an unknown experimental factor could not be ruled out. A later analysis found that HLA-associated TCR beta chains were more clonally expanded and had lower generation probabilities than equally common non-associated chains. A further reported finding was that TCR beta sequences accurately predicted the HLA-A and HLA-B alleles for most subjects in the first cohort. While some public TCRs were present in many individuals, most TCR sequences turned up only very rarely across donors. A later analysis reported that several top co-occurrence clusters appeared linked to parvovirus B19, influenza, CMV and Epstein-Barr virus. The classifier was reported to diagnose cytomegalovirus status with high specificity and sensitivity in both the original and validation cohorts. The sequencing pipeline was judged likely to have produced a cluster of highly shared sequence variants as a technical artifact. According to a later genetic analysis, donors in an Asian-associated ancestry cluster had fewer N-insertions in productive TCRs than the approximately 700-donor mean. Assigning TCR associations to individual alleles was difficult when HLA alleles, especially DR and DQ, strongly co-occurred. The presence/absence analyses assumed that sequencing depth was roughly uniform across donors, and that assumption may not be true. In a later analysis, the rate of TCR association differed among HLA loci, with DRB1 alleles having the most associated TCRs and HLA-C alleles having the fewest. The study gave a list of 150 to 200 TCR beta chains associated with cytomegalovirus. Because counts were too low, 15 or so rarely observed V segments, including chromosome 9 orphons, were excluded from the earlier analysis of under 650 of the donors. An association between a missense DCLRE1C variant and V-gene and J-gene trimming of TCR beta chains was found in a later genetic analysis and replicated in an independent cohort. Because HLA typing was unavailable for some donors at each locus, only the typed subset was used in association tests. In this cohort, only TCR beta chains were sequenced, and detectable features were limited by the absence of alpha or paired-chain data. At a false discovery rate of 0.05, a later analysis linked some 17,000 TCR beta sequences to specific HLA alleles. Because the 87-base-pair reads could not distinguish some IMGT-functional V segments, including TRBV6-2 and TRBV6-3, those segments were excluded. CMV serostatus was the only immune exposure information available for the cohort. In vitro tests confirmed that a few of the cytomegalovirus-associated TCR beta chains recognize cytomegalovirus antigens. According to a later analysis, most CMV-associated TCR beta chains appeared to be HLA-restricted, and the HLA associations seemed to be driven largely by CMV exposure. Broadly in line with IMGT annotations, most TCR beta V segments showed up in productive rearrangements about 87% or about 30% of the time in an earlier analysis of several hundred of the donors. It was suggested by the authors that the approach could potentially be generalized to other disease states and immunological phenotypes.

To note about this clone: Its antigen remains undetermined.

In total, 666 healthy bone marrow donors made up the cohort. Cohort members were all nominally healthy when sampled, although unrecorded immune exposures were likely present. The donor tested CMV seronegative and was one of the 352 seronegative cohort members. Every donor gave a peripheral blood sample, and the peripheral blood mononuclear cells from that sample were used for TCR beta sequencing. The Qiagen DNeasy Blood Extraction Kit was used to extract genomic DNA from the blood cell samples. Looking up the germline V gene yields CDR1 MNHNS and CDR2 SASEGT. The CDR3 goes from the cysteine to the phenylalanine over 14 residues. Here the CDR3 DNA is all that survives: 42 bases in frame from base 1. Ends trimmed: V by 4 bases, J by 7 bases; bases unmatched to a gene: 2. Preparation of the library involved the immunoSEQ multiplex PCR assay. The multiplex PCR relied on a mix of 60 forward primers for TCR Vbeta segments and 13 reverse primers for TCR Jbeta segments. The CDR3 region of rearranged TCR beta genes was amplified from genomic DNA by a multiplex PCR assay. The Illumina HiSeq System was used to sequence the amplified TCR beta libraries as 87-base-pair reads. Under the source paper's analysis protocol: A later analysis counted about 80 million unique TCR beta chains across the 690 or so repertoires, and 9.5 million to 11 million of these chains were shared by at least two donors. Raw reads were error-corrected and collapsed into unique sequences by a nearest-neighbor algorithm in which closely related sequences were merged to remove PCR and sequencing errors. V, D and J gene segments were assigned by aligning CDR3 sequences to IMGT reference sequences. For a sequence to be retained, a match of at least six nucleotides was required to both a V gene segment and a J gene segment. Rearrangements were classified as productive when the CDR3 lacked stop codons and remained in frame with V and J, and all other rearrangements were classified as non-productive. Following IMGT convention, CDR3 was defined as the stretch from the second conserved V-encoded cysteine up to the conserved J-encoded phenylalanine. In an earlier analysis of more than 550 of the donors, sequences lacking an unambiguous match to a single V gene segment were excluded. An earlier analysis of a few hundred of the donors classified V segments as functional when productive rearrangements were above 56.7% and as segregating when the standard deviation between donors was above 5%. To diagnose cytomegalovirus status from the catalog of TCR beta chain sequences, a statistical classification framework was built. A later analysis assigned V and J genes by comparing TCR nucleotide sequences with IMGT/GENE-DB human TR gene sequences. The TCRdist pipeline was used in a later analysis to assign CDR3 sequences and most-parsimonious VDJ recombination scenarios. In a later analysis, each TCR beta chain was defined by its CDR3 amino acid sequence together with its V-gene family, and reads without a unique V-gene family were excluded. As a way to deal with suspected cross-contamination and a sequencing artifact, a later analysis dropped under 600 nucleotide sequences that were highly shared and had low generation probability. In a later analysis, a clonal expansion index was calculated for each public chain from normalized within-repertoire ranks of inferred template counts. A later analysis computed generation probabilities with a VDJ recombination model fitted to out-of-frame rearrangements, and checked the results against IGoR. Hypergeometric tests were used in a later analysis to score TCR-TCR, TCR-HLA and TCR-CMV co-occurrence, with a repertoire-size bias correction applied to the TCR pairs. A later analysis estimated false discovery rates by permuting HLA or CMV assignments 20 times. In a later analysis, co-occurring TCRs were grouped using DBSCAN, and TCRdist sequence similarity was added for clustering within HLA-allele-positive subsets. Repertoires with fewer than 30,000 or more than 120,000 public chains were left out of co-occurrence clustering, as were about 5 repertoires with anomalous nucleotide sharing. TCRdb's version of the immuneACCESS table is confined to in-frame rearrangements and falls short of the full clone set. An unresolved V gene accounts for under half of the shortfall where checked; the remainder is of unknown origin. D and trimming were read from the DNA, whereas the V and J calls and clone size are those reported in that table. The sample's records list around 150,000 clones. The ten top clones hold 1.3% of the sample.

The specimen was PBMCs. The TCR sequence derives from a woman aged 60-75 years in good health and CMV-seronegative. The rearranged chain carries TRBV6-1 and TRBJ1-6, and 9 junction bases match TRBD1. The base sequence is TGTGCCAGCAGTGGACAGGGGGACAATTCACCCCTCCACTTT. Its coded protein is CASSGQGDNSPLHF.